This T cell receptor beta chain appears in the sequencing data of a study of identical twins. This clonotype has a count of ten or more. Its specificity is not known. Trimming removed 2 bases at V and 5 bases at J, with 11 bases between. The CDR3 spans 13 residues. From germline, CDR1 is SGHRS and CDR2 YFSETQ. The study, taken as a whole, reports: Analyses of zero insertions could, in part, be confounded by invariant MAIT and iNKT cells. Among beta out-of-frame sequences, excess sharing between twins appeared weaker.

One entry per CDR3 protein, called by TCRdb with MiXCR from the 5' RACE reads. The sample consists of around 160,000 distinct CDR3 sequences, roughly 3.3% of them appearing once. All of the donors were Caucasians in good health. The V and J genes are TRBV5-1 and TRBJ2-7, with D uncertain. The receptor comes from a man between 18 and 35 years old in good health. The sample was memory T cells sorted from blood. This CDR3 is CASSFVSPDEQYF. The CDR3 DNA follows: TGCGCCAGCAGCTTTGTGTCCCCGGACGAGCAGTACTTC.